A selection of T cell receptor beta chains follows, all from one sample in a study of spatial heterogeneity in lung cancer. Using its own MiXCR run on the 5' RACE reads, TCRdb lists one record per CDR3 protein. In the table there are over 10,000 distinct CDR3 sequences, roughly 5.2% of which are singletons. The sequencing used lung tumor tissue, collected at surgery. These receptor sequences come from a male donor with early-stage non-small cell lung cancer. CDR3s include the opening cysteine and the closing phenylalanine or tryptophan. A D gene is named only where the DNA matches it firmly. A clone size is listed for some rows: how often the clone was seen (once, few, many), or a class if it is expanded.

cdr3_nt: TGCAGCGTTGAGGGACAGGGAAGTGCCGGGGAGCTGTTTTTT
cdr3_aa: CSVEGQGSAGELFF
v_call: TRBV29-1
clone_size: many
j_call: TRBJ2-2
d_call: TRBD1

cdr3_nt: TGTGCCAGTAGTATTTCCCCAGGGGACTCTGGGGCCAACGTCCTGACTTTC
cdr3_aa: CASSISPGDSGANVLTF
v_call: TRBV19
clone_size: many
j_call: TRBJ2-6
d_call: .

cdr3_nt: TGCAGTGCACAAACTAGCGGACACAATGAGCAGTTCTTC
cdr3_aa: CSAQTSGHNEQFF
v_call: TRBV20-1
clone_size: many
j_call: TRBJ2-1
d_call: TRBD2

cdr3_nt: TGTGCCAGCAGCTCCCGGACAGCAGCTTATGGCTACACCTTC
cdr3_aa: CASSSRTAAYGYTF
v_call: TRBV7-2
clone_size: many
j_call: TRBJ1-2
d_call: .

cdr3_nt: TGTGCCAGCAGTTACCAACAGATGAACACTGAAGCTTTCTTT
cdr3_aa: CASSYQQMNTEAFF
v_call: TRBV6-5
clone_size: medium-sized
j_call: TRBJ1-1
d_call: .

cdr3_nt: TGTGCCAGCTCACCACCCCAGGGTGTGTTAAACTATGGCTACACCTTC
cdr3_aa: CASSPPQGVLNYGYTF
v_call: TRBV18
clone_size: many
j_call: TRBJ1-2
d_call: .

cdr3_nt: TGTGCCATCCGCACACAGGGAAGTGAGCAGTTCTTC
cdr3_aa: CAIRTQGSEQFF
v_call: TRBV10-3
clone_size: many
j_call: TRBJ2-1
d_call: .

cdr3_nt: TGTGCCAGCAGCCGAGAGTCAGTAGCCTCATTCTTCTACGAGCAGTACTTC
cdr3_aa: CASSRESVASFFYEQYF
v_call: TRBV4-2
clone_size: many
j_call: TRBJ2-7
d_call: .

cdr3_nt: TGTGCCAGCAGCCTCCCGGGACAGGGGTTTGTCACCGGGGAGCTGTTTTTT
cdr3_aa: CASSLPGQGFVTGELFF
v_call: TRBV7-2
clone_size: .
j_call: TRBJ2-2
d_call: TRBD1

cdr3_nt: TGCGCCAGCAGCCAAGATCCGGGACAGTTCTACGAGCAGTACTTC
cdr3_aa: CASSQDPGQFYEQYF
v_call: TRBV4-3
clone_size: many
j_call: TRBJ2-7
d_call: TRBD1

cdr3_nt: TGTGCCAGCAGCTCACACTCGACGAGATACAGGGTGAACACTGAAGCTTTCTTT
cdr3_aa: CASSSHSTRYRVNTEAFF
v_call: TRBV7-2
clone_size: many
j_call: TRBJ1-1
d_call: .

cdr3_nt: TGTGCCAGCAGAATGGACTACACAGATACGCAGTATTTT
cdr3_aa: CASRMDYTDTQYF
v_call: TRBV2
clone_size: .
j_call: TRBJ2-3
d_call: .

cdr3_nt: TGTGCCACCAGCGCCAGGGGTCGGGACAGCTCTGGAAACACCATATATTTT
cdr3_aa: CATSARGRDSSGNTIYF
v_call: TRBV15
clone_size: many
j_call: TRBJ1-3
d_call: TRBD1

cdr3_nt: TGCAGCGTCCCCACGGACAGGGGAAGTTATAATTCACCCCTCCACTTT
cdr3_aa: CSVPTDRGSYNSPLHF
v_call: TRBV29-1
clone_size: many
j_call: TRBJ1-6
d_call: TRBD1

cdr3_nt: TGTGCCAGCAGCCTGGGACCAGCCACAGATACGCAGTATTTT
cdr3_aa: CASSLGPATDTQYF
v_call: TRBV11-2
clone_size: many
j_call: TRBJ2-3
d_call: .

cdr3_nt: TGTGCCAGCAGTTTGGGGACTAGCGGGGGGCAGAAGACCCAGTACTTC
cdr3_aa: CASSLGTSGGQKTQYF
v_call: TRBV12-3/TRBV12-4
clone_size: many
j_call: TRBJ2-5
d_call: TRBD2

cdr3_nt: TGCAGCGTTGGGGGGACGGATACTATTATTGAAAAACTGTTTTTT
cdr3_aa: CSVGGTDTIIEKLFF
v_call: TRBV29-1
clone_size: many
j_call: TRBJ1-4
d_call: .

cdr3_nt: TGTGCCAGCACCGGGACTAGCGGGGGGGCGAGTAATGAGCAGTTCTTC
cdr3_aa: CASTGTSGGASNEQFF
v_call: TRBV6-1
clone_size: many
j_call: TRBJ2-1
d_call: TRBD2

cdr3_nt: TGCAGCGTCGCCGCGGGACAGGGGTTGGGCACTGAAGCTTTCTTT
cdr3_aa: CSVAAGQGLGTEAFF
v_call: TRBV29-1
clone_size: many
j_call: TRBJ1-1
d_call: TRBD1

cdr3_nt: TGTGCCAGCAGCCTAGCGGGGGGAGCTGCCGAGACCCAGTACTTC
cdr3_aa: CASSLAGGAAETQYF
v_call: TRBV9
clone_size: many
j_call: TRBJ2-5
d_call: TRBD2

cdr3_nt: TGCAGTGCCCGGCCTTCCCTAGGGATTTCCGGGGAGCTGTTTTTT
cdr3_aa: CSARPSLGISGELFF
v_call: TRBV20-1
clone_size: many
j_call: TRBJ2-2
d_call: .

cdr3_nt: TGTGCCAGCAGCCAAGTAACATCCATGAGCAATCAGCCCCAGCATTTT
cdr3_aa: CASSQVTSMSNQPQHF
v_call: TRBV3-2
clone_size: many
j_call: TRBJ1-5
d_call: .

cdr3_nt: TGTGCCAGCAAAAGGACAGGGAATGAGCAGTTCTTC
cdr3_aa: CASKRTGNEQFF
v_call: TRBV6-2/TRBV6-3
clone_size: few
j_call: TRBJ2-1
d_call: TRBD1

cdr3_nt: TGTGCCAGCAGCCAGGGAGGACTGAATAATTCACCCCTCCACTTT
cdr3_aa: CASSQGGLNNSPLHF
v_call: TRBV3-1
clone_size: many
j_call: TRBJ1-6
d_call: .